The present entry profiles one TCR beta chain with its context. The count of this clone is one. Its recognized antigen is unknown. Base qualities are not provided; no much larger clone lies one nucleotide away. Within the sample, other DNA sequences also encode this same CDR3. The data stem from a study of OX40 agonist ivuxolimab in advanced cancers. In terms of the full investigation: Ivuxolimab, which targeted the costimulatory receptor OX40 (CD134), was an agonistic, fully human IgG2 monoclonal antibody. Peripheral TCRbeta sequencing aimed to test whether ivuxolimab altered TCR sequence diversity and caused clonal T-cell expansion. Of the roughly 53 patients in dose escalation, approximately 20 had hepatocellular carcinoma, some 15 had melanoma, 9 had renal cell carcinoma and 9 had head and neck cancer. The dose-escalation cohort was almost 85% male with a mean age of about 60 years, ranging from about 20 to 80. Partial responses occurred in three dose-escalation patients, of whom one had hepatocellular carcinoma and two had cutaneous melanoma. The paper covers the monotherapy dose-escalation part of the phase I ivuxolimab trial, which included N ≈ 57 patients. Intravenous ivuxolimab was administered to patients every 2 weeks at six dose levels: 0.01, 0.1, 0.3, 1.5, 3 and 10 mg/kg. Prior anti-PD-1, anti-PD-L1 or anti-CTLA-4 therapy was permitted, and 40% of dose-escalation patients had received checkpoint inhibitors.

Ends trimmed: V by 5 bases, J by 5 bases; bases unmatched to a gene: 5. Including the terminal cysteine and phenylalanine, the CDR3 comprises 13 residues. Only CDR3 DNA remains: 39 bases, in frame from the first base. Sequences SGHVS (CDR1) and FQNEAQ (CDR2) are obtained from the germline V gene. Study-wide findings and limitations: On average, CD8+ T cells showed more expanded clones than CD4+ T cells after ivuxolimab. Low levels of normalized T-cell clonal expansion were also seen in some patients who did not respond. The antigen specificity of the clonally expanded peripheral T cells was not determined. Clonal expansion of both CD4+ and CD8+ blood T cells was observed from baseline to week 6 at doses 0.1 to 3.0 mg/kg. In the 0.1-3.0 mg/kg groups, partial responders had among the lowest normalized peripheral clonal expansion, particularly in CD8+ T cells.

Patients with a history of autoimmune disease or receiving systemic immunosuppression were excluded from the trial. Peripheral blood for TCR sequencing was collected from all dose cohorts at baseline, on cycle 4 day 1, and on cycle 7 day 1. The samples were drawn from a first-in-human, open-label, multicenter phase I dose-escalation trial of ivuxolimab. Adults with locally advanced or metastatic melanoma, renal cell, hepatocellular, or head and neck squamous cell carcinoma were enrolled in the trial. Before TCR sequencing, CD4+ T cells and CD8+ T cells were sorted from peripheral blood as separate populations. For sequencing of the TCRbeta CDR3 region, genomic DNA was extracted from the sorted cells. The immunoSEQ Assay was used for sequencing of TCRbeta CDR3 regions. Drawn from immuneACCESS, this table holds only the in-frame rearrangements with V and J called that TCRdb kept. Clones are partly lost; checked studies trace under half to an unresolved V gene and leave the rest unexplained. This sample has 60,000 to 75,000 clones in its table, and around 93% of those were observed once. The ten biggest clones cover 1% to 1.2% of the sample.

This TCR was sampled from an adult with an advanced solid tumor such as melanoma, head and neck, liver or kidney cancer. The material sequenced was CD4+ or CD8+ T cells sorted from blood, taken in a trial of the OX40 agonist ivuxolimab. The sequence joins TRBV7-8 to TRBJ1-1; 7 central nucleotides agree with TRBD1. The encoded CDR3 is CASSLDRDTEAFF. The sequence in DNA is TGTGCCAGCAGCCTCGACAGGGATACTGAAGCTTTCTTT.